The 24 T cell receptor beta chains below were found in one sample sequenced in a study of cytomegalovirus exposure and HLA in healthy donors. Vbeta (60) and Jbeta (13) primers were used in the PCR. Data came from immunoSEQ multiplex PCR; TCRdb stores just in-frame clones and leaves some out. The repertoire holds about 160,000 clones, with around four fifths as singletons. Sequencing was done on a sample of PBMCs. Source of these receptors: a woman aged 50 to 60 in good health and CMV-seronegative.

This chain connects TRBV18 to TRBJ1-4; 7 bases are shared with TRBD1. V lost 3 bases, J lost 7 bases, and 11 bases stayed unmatched. Per the germline V gene, CDR1 is KGHSH and CDR2 is LQKENI. CDR3 size: 16 residues. Written as DNA, the CDR3 is TGTGCCAGCTCACCGACACAAGACAGGGCAGGTGAAAAACTGTTTTTT. This gives the protein CASSPTQDRAGEKLFF.

A single count supports this clone. The gene calls are TRBV7-9 and TRBJ2-1, with D possibly matching TRBD2 (5 bases). CDR3 length: 16 residues. The germline gives CDR1 SEHNR, CDR2 FQNEAQ (reference sequence). Deletions cut 1 base from V and 0 bases from J, with 10 bases between. The CDR3 loop reads CASSLGTGSSYNEQFF. DNA for the CDR3: TGTGCCAGCAGCTTAGGGACGGGAAGCTCCTACAATGAGCAGTTCTTC.

This chain connects TRBV18 to TRBJ2-7; TRBD1 matches at 11 bases. CDR1 is KGHSH and CDR2 is LQKENI in the germline V gene. The CDR3 has 15 residues. J was trimmed by 4 bases and V by 3 bases; bases with no gene match: 5. CDR3: CASSPGTGGRYEQYF. CDR3 bases: TGTGCCAGCTCACCGGGGACAGGGGGAAGGTACGAGCAGTACTTC.

The J gene is TRBJ2-1, the V gene TRBV7-9, with a tentative D call TRBD1 (5 bases). Trimming left V 3 bases short and J 12 bases short, with 12 bases between. The CDR3 runs to 12 residues. Germline V CDR1 and CDR2: SEHNR, FQNEAQ (reference sequence). CDR3 bases: TGTGCCAGCAGCTTGGGGCGCGTCGGGCAGTTCTTC. Its protein is CASSLGRVGQFF. Complete variable domain (other parts from reference TRBV7-9 and TRBJ2-1): DTGVSQNPRHKITKRGQNVTFRCDPISEHNRLYWYRQTLGQGPEFLTYFQNEAQLEKSRLLSDRFSAERPKGSFSTLEIQRTEQGDSAMYLCASSLGRVGQFFGPGTRLTVL.

In this sample, this clone turned up a few times. This chain links TRBV19 with TRBJ2-3, with 7 bases that match TRBD1. Germline lookup yields CDR1 LNHDA and CDR2 SQIVND (reference sequence). The CDR3 extends over 15 amino acids. V lost 3 bases, J lost 1 base, and 4 bases stayed unmatched. The CDR3 spells CASSMGTERTDTQYF. The DNA of the CDR3 is TGTGCCAGTAGTATGGGGACAGAACGCACAGATACGCAGTATTTT.

This chain connects TRBV5-1 to TRBJ1-2; 11 positions match TRBD1. The germline gives CDR1 SGHRS, CDR2 YFSETQ. The J segment lost 6 bases and the V segment lost 0 bases, leaving 1 base of the junction unmatched. This CDR3 spans 14 amino acids. CDR3 nucleotides: TGCGCCAGCAGCTTGGGGGGACAGGGGGATGGCTACACCTTC. This gives the protein CASSLGGQGDGYTF. Full variable domain (rest looked up from reference TRBV5-1 and TRBJ1-2): KAGVTQTPRYLIKTRGQQVTLSCSPISGHRSVSWYQQTPGQGLQFLFEYFSETQRNKGNFPGRFSGRQFSNSRSEMNVSTLELGDSALYLCASSLGGQGDGYTFGSGTRLTVV.

This sequence joins TRBV27 and TRBJ1-4, with D possibly matching TRBD1 (5 bases). Trimming removed 3 bases from V and 2 bases from J, with 13 bases in between. CDR1 is MNHEY and CDR2 is SMNVEV in the germline V gene (reference sequence). CDR3 length: 16 residues. In DNA, the CDR3 is TGTGCCAGCAGTTTGGGGCTGGGAACCACTAATGAAAAACTGTTTTTT. It translates to CASSLGLGTTNEKLFF. Together with reference TRBV27 and TRBJ1-4, the CDR3 gives the full variable domain: EAQVTQNPRYLITVTGKKLTVTCSQNMNHEYMSWYRQDPGLGLRQIYYSMNVEVTDKGDVPEGYKVSRKEKRNFPLILESPSPNQTSLYFCASSLGLGTTNEKLFFGSGTQLSVL.

Worth noting for this clone: Other DNA sequences in the same sample also yield this CDR3. V gene TRBV7-6 combines with J gene TRBJ2-1, with 7 bases aligning to TRBD1. The germline V gene encodes CDR1 SGHVS and CDR2 FNYEAQ. Trimming took 2 bases from V and 8 from J; bases not matched to a gene: 3. CDR3 length: 13 amino acids. CDR3: CASSLPGQHEQFF. The DNA of the CDR3 is TGTGCCAGCAGCTTACCGGGACAGCATGAGCAGTTCTTC.

This chain connects TRBV29-1 to TRBJ2-7; 7 nucleotides align to TRBD2. This CDR3 has 14 amino acids. The J segment lost 6 bases and the V segment lost 6 bases, leaving 14 bases of the junction unmatched. Germline CDR1 is SQVTM and CDR2 is ANQGSEA. CDR3 nucleotides: TGCAGCGTCTCGGGGTGGGGAGGGCGGGTCGAGCAGTACTTC. It yields the protein CSVSGWGGRVEQYF.

The genes are TRBV2 and TRBJ2-1; 8 bases agree with TRBD1. CDR1 and CDR2 from the germline V gene are SNHLY and FYNNEI. V lost 4 bases and J lost 6; bases outside the gene matches: 11. The CDR3 covers 16 residues. CDR3 protein: CASSGRGRQSGNEQFF. The CDR3 DNA sequence: TGTGCCAGCAGTGGCAGGGGGCGCCAGTCCGGCAATGAGCAGTTCTTC.

This chain uses TRBV13 with TRBJ2-7; 7 bases match TRBD2. V lost 5 bases to trimming and J lost 3 bases; unmatched junction nucleotides: 10. The CDR3 extends over 15 amino acids. CDR1 PRHDT and CDR2 FYEKMQ come from the germline V gene (reference sequence). As DNA, the CDR3 is TGTGCCAGCAGCCCGACAACCGGGAGGATCTACGAGCAGTACTTC. Translated, it gives CASSPTTGRIYEQYF.

The rearrangement links TRBV6-6 to TRBJ2-3, with a possible D match to TRBD1 (5 bases). The germline gives CDR1 MNHNY, CDR2 SVGAGI (reference sequence). This CDR3 is built from 15 residues. Trimming took off 8 bases at V and 0 bases at J, with 15 bases between the two ends. As DNA, the CDR3 is TGTGCCAGCGGGTTAGTCCAGGGAAGCACAGATACGCAGTATTTT. This gives the protein CASGLVQGSTDTQYF.

This clone was counted once. This chain links TRBV27 with TRBJ2-5; 9 bases are shared with TRBD1. V trimming: 5 bases; J trimming: 4 bases; junction bases outside the gene matches: 5. The length of the CDR3 is 14 residues. Germline CDR1 and CDR2: MNHEY and SMNVEV (reference sequence). Written as DNA, the CDR3 is TGTGCCAGCAGTCCAAGGACAGGGGTAGAGACCCAGTACTTC. The encoded protein is CASSPRTGVETQYF.

This chain connects TRBV27 to TRBJ1-2; 8 bases agree with TRBD1. J was trimmed by 13 bases and V by 6 bases; bases with no gene match: 16. The length of the CDR3 is 14 residues. CDR1 and CDR2 from the germline V gene are MNHEY and SMNVEV (reference sequence). The CDR3 reads CASRKPGQALMFTF. The CDR3 nucleotides are TGTGCCAGCAGGAAGCCGGGACAGGCTCTTATGTTCACCTTC.

The chain is built from TRBV18 and TRBJ2-5, with 10 bases matching TRBD2. The V and J ends lost 3 bases and 4 bases, in that order; junction bases with no gene match: 2. CDR3 length equals 14 residues. Germline V gives CDR1 KGHSH, CDR2 LQKENI. The CDR3 DNA follows: TGTGCCAGCTCACCGGGACTAGCGATAGAGACCCAGTACTTC. It codes for CASSPGLAIETQYF.

The chain couples TRBV18 to TRBJ1-3, with D tentatively TRBD1 (6 bases). The V and J ends lost 3 bases and 0 bases respectively, with 15 bases between them. The CDR3 is made up of 17 amino acids. Germline CDR1 reads KGHSH; CDR2 reads LQKENI. The CDR3 region has the DNA TGTGCCAGCTCACCGGACCTCACAGGGAGCTCTGGAAACACCATATATTTT. Protein sequence: CASSPDLTGSSGNTIYF.

This clone appeared a few times. J is TRBJ1-2 and V is TRBV7-9; TRBD1 matches at 7 bases. The CDR3 is 12 amino acids. V lost 5 bases, J lost 8 bases, and 5 bases stayed unmatched. CDR1 and CDR2 (germline): SEHNR, FQNEAQ (reference sequence). This chain's CDR3 is CASSQGGKGYTF. CDR3 DNA: TGTGCCAGCAGCCAGGGGGGAAAAGGCTACACCTTC.

This rearrangement joins TRBV4-3 to TRBJ1-2; a possible D gene is TRBD1 (5 bases). The CDR3 sequence is 14 residues long. V was clipped by 1 base and J by 8 bases, with 14 bases between them. CDR1 is LGHNA and CDR2 is YSLEER in the germline V gene. The CDR3 here is CASSQVGTGEGYTF. The CDR3 DNA follows: TGCGCCAGCAGCCAAGTGGGGACGGGGGAAGGCTACACCTTC.

The rearrangement joins TRBV5-1 to TRBJ2-5, with 9 bases aligning to TRBD1. Germline lookup yields CDR1 SGHRS and CDR2 YFSETQ. The CDR3 consists of 15 residues. The V segment lost 1 base and the J segment 4 bases; nucleotides outside the gene matches: 5. The CDR3 nucleotides are TGCGCCAGCAGCTTGCGGGACAGGGCCACAGAGACCCAGTACTTC. It specifies CASSLRDRATETQYF.

This sequence joins TRBV7-6 and TRBJ1-2, with a tentative D call TRBD1 (5 bases). Trimming removed 5 bases at V and 3 bases at J, with 10 bases between. The length of the CDR3 is 13 residues. The germline CDR1 and CDR2 sequences are SGHVS and FNYEAQ. As DNA, the CDR3 is TGTGCCAGCAGCCGAGACAGAGACTATGGCTACACCTTC. Translated: CASSRDRDYGYTF.

The rearrangement uses TRBV30 and TRBJ2-2, with 11 bases that match TRBD2. Germline V lookup: CDR1 GTSNPN, CDR2 SVGIG (reference sequence). J lost 1 base, V lost 1 base, and 8 bases had no gene match. There are 18 residues in the CDR3. Here the CDR3 reads CAWSGPGLADKNTGELFF. The DNA of the CDR3 is TGTGCCTGGAGTGGGCCGGGACTAGCGGACAAGAACACCGGGGAGCTGTTTTTT.

The chain recombines TRBV10-3 with TRBJ1-2; 10 nucleotides agree with TRBD1. Germline values: CDR1 ENHRY, CDR2 SYGVKD. Germline trimming cut 5 bases from V and 6 bases from J; bases unmatched to any gene: 3. The CDR3 has 13 amino acids. CDR3 sequence (DNA): TGTGCCATCAGTAGGGACAGGGGAGATGGCTACACCTTC. This codes for CAISRDRGDGYTF.

The chain is built from TRBV15 and TRBJ1-2; D call uncertain. The CDR3 runs to 15 residues. The germline V and J ends were trimmed by 0 bases and 4 bases, with 12 bases remaining between them. Germline CDR1 is LNHNV and CDR2 is YYDKDF (reference sequence). Written as DNA, the CDR3 is TGTGCCACCAGCAGAGAAAGGTCTCAGGTCTATGGCTACACCTTC. Translation: CATSRERSQVYGYTF.

The chain has TRBV19 and TRBJ1-4; 8 nucleotides align to TRBD1. Trimming took 10 bases from V and 0 from J; bases not matched to a gene: 4. The CDR3 covers 14 residues. CDR1 is LNHDA and CDR2 is SQIVND in the germline V gene (reference sequence). The CDR3 region is CATQGAATNEKLFF. The CDR3 region has the DNA TGTGCCACTCAGGGGGCCGCAACTAATGAAAAACTGTTTTTT.